Below are 28 T cell receptor beta chains sequenced from a single sample in a study of response to subunit inactivated influenza vaccine. TCRdb reprocessed the RT-PCR reads with MiXCR, giving one entry per CDR3 protein. This table holds over 650,000 distinct CDR3 sequences, roughly 18% found once. The specimen comprised PBMCs from blood, sampled 4 to 6 days after vaccination. These receptors came from a man between 50 and 59 years old who received an inactivated influenza vaccine.

This clonotype was detected ten times or more. The genes are TRBV5-5 and TRBJ2-3; 7 bases agree with TRBD2. V shed 2 bases, J shed 4 bases, and the junction held 4 bases outside the gene matches. The germline V gene encodes CDR1 SGHKS and CDR2 YYEKEE (reference sequence). The CDR3 is 14 amino acids. The CDR3 nucleotides read TGTGCCAGCAGCTTTGCGGGAGAAGCAGATACGCAGTATTTT. This codes for CASSFAGEADTQYF.

This CDR3 reads CASSLNRISYEQYF. Written as DNA, the CDR3 is TGTGCCAGCAGTTTAAACCGAATCTCCTACGAGCAGTACTTC. V usage is TRBV27 and J usage is TRBJ2-7; D not certain. The V gene lost 2 bases and the J gene lost 0 bases, with 8 bases spanning the gap. Germline lookup yields CDR1 MNHEY and CDR2 SMNVEV (reference sequence). CDR3 length: 14 amino acids.

This sequence joins TRBV6-2 or TRBV6-3 and TRBJ2-1; possible D gene TRBD1, 5 bases. The germline CDR1 and CDR2 sequences are MNHEY and SVGEGT. Trimming cost V 0 bases and J 2 bases, with 11 bases left between them. The CDR3 sequence is 16 residues long. The CDR3, as DNA: TGTGCCAGCAGTTACTCGAGGACACCAACCTACAATGAGCAGTTCTTC. It specifies CASSYSRTPTYNEQFF.

This clonotype was detected a few times. The chain is built from TRBV28 and TRBJ1-2; D gene uncertain. The CDR3 has 14 residues. Trimming removed 2 bases at V and 2 bases at J, with 9 bases between. The germline gives CDR1 MDHEN, CDR2 SYDVKM. CDR3 sequence reads: CASSLGKGNYGYTF. CDR3 coding DNA: TGTGCCAGCAGTTTAGGAAAGGGAAACTATGGCTACACCTTC.

This clonotype was counted a few times. The chain recombines TRBV11-2 with TRBJ2-2; D tentatively reads TRBD1 or TRBD2 (5 bases each). The germline V and J ends were trimmed by 2 bases and 0 bases, with 16 bases remaining between them. The CDR3 spans 18 residues. The germline V gene has CDR1 SGHAT and CDR2 FQNNGV. In nucleotides, the CDR3 is TGTGCCAGCAGCTTATTTCCGGGGCGACTATCGAACACCGGGGAGCTGTTTTTT. Translated, it gives CASSLFPGRLSNTGELFF.

This CDR3 is CASSEPWTGRTGELFF. The DNA for the CDR3 is TGTGCCAGCAGTGAACCTTGGACAGGGCGTACCGGGGAGCTGTTTTTT. V gene TRBV6-1 combines with J gene TRBJ2-2; 8 bases are a match to TRBD1. Germline V gene data show CDR1 as MNHNS and CDR2 as SASEGT. Germline trimming cut 2 bases from V and 5 bases from J; bases unmatched to any gene: 7. There are 16 residues in the CDR3.

This clonotype was detected only a few times. V usage is TRBV20-1 and J usage is TRBJ1-1; a possible D gene is TRBD1 (6 bases). V lost 0 bases, J lost 4 bases, and 15 bases lay in between. CDR1 is DFQATT and CDR2 is SNEGSKA in the germline V gene (reference sequence). The CDR3 contains 15 residues. The CDR3 region has the DNA TGCAGTGCTAGAGATAGGGGGGGTACGGGCACTGAAGCTTTCTTT. It encodes CSARDRGGTGTEAFF.

This clonotype has ten or more counts. This CDR3 reads CATSDRTGKPGGNEQFF. The DNA for the CDR3 is TGTGCCACCAGTGATAGGACAGGGAAGCCCGGTGGGAATGAGCAGTTCTTC. The chain links TRBV24-1 to TRBJ2-1; 8 bases are a match to TRBD1. J gave up 7 bases and V 3 bases, and 13 bases lay outside the gene matches. The CDR3 covers 17 residues. CDR1 is KGHDR and CDR2 is SFDVKD in the germline V gene.

This clonotype was recorded a few times. This chain connects TRBV7-2 to TRBJ2-7, with D perhaps matching TRBD2 (6 bases). The V and J ends lost 0 bases and 3 bases respectively, with 12 bases between them. The CDR3 length is 15 residues. CDR1 SGHTA and CDR2 FQGNSA come from the germline V gene. For the CDR3, the DNA is TGTGCCAGCAGCTTAGCGGCTAGGAGGGACTACGAGCAGTACTTC. This sequence encodes CASSLAARRDYEQYF.

This clonotype was observed a few times. The rearrangement joins TRBV24-1 to TRBJ2-2; 8 nucleotides match TRBD2. With V trimmed by 4 bases and J by 2 bases, 8 bases remained unmatched. Germline V CDR1 and CDR2: KGHDR, SFDVKD. The CDR3 is 17 amino acids. DNA for the CDR3: TGTGCCACCAGTGACCGGACTAGCCTTTCCAACACCGGGGAGCTGTTTTTT. Its translation is CATSDRTSLSNTGELFF.

V and J are TRBV10-3 and TRBJ2-7; 14 bases line up with TRBD2. The CDR3 runs to 15 residues. CDR1 is ENHRY and CDR2 is SYGVKD in the germline V gene. V lost 4 bases to trimming and J lost 7 bases; unmatched junction nucleotides: 6. The CDR3 reads CAISGGLAGGGEQYF. In DNA form, the CDR3 reads TGTGCCATCAGTGGCGGACTAGCGGGAGGAGGGGAGCAGTACTTC.

This clonotype was counted only a few times. The chain has TRBV12-3 or TRBV12-4 and TRBJ2-3; no definite D call. Trimming removed 5 bases at V and 1 base at J, with 7 bases between. This CDR3 has 13 residues. Here the CDR3 reads CASSHRRTDTQYF. In nucleotides, the CDR3 is TGTGCCAGCAGTCATAGACGCACAGATACGCAGTATTTT.

V and J are TRBV5-1 and TRBJ1-4, with D possibly being TRBD1 (5 bases). V lost 6 bases, J lost 5 bases, and 20 bases lay in between. CDR3 size: 16 residues. Per germline, CDR1 SGHRS and CDR2 YFSETQ. CDR3 amino acids: CASTVRGGRPNEKLFF. The CDR3 DNA reads as TGCGCCAGCACCGTGAGGGGAGGGCGCCCAAATGAAAAACTGTTTTTT.

The rearrangement links TRBV27 to TRBJ2-1, with TRBD2 as a possible D gene (5 bases). Germline V gene lookup returns CDR1 MNHEY and CDR2 SMNVEV (reference sequence). Trimming left V 3 bases short and J 0 bases short, with 9 bases between. The CDR3 is 15 amino acids. The CDR3 reads CASSFVGISYNEQFF. The DNA of the CDR3 is TGTGCCAGCAGTTTCGTCGGGATCTCCTACAATGAGCAGTTCTTC.

J is TRBJ2-7 and V is TRBV29-1; maybe TRBD2 (6 bases). This CDR3 is 13 amino acids long. Trimming removed 7 bases at V and 5 bases at J, with 18 bases between. The germline V gene has CDR1 SQVTM and CDR2 ANQGSEA. The CDR3 region has the DNA TGCAGCGCTAGGGCCGGGACTTTGGACGAGCAGTACTTC. Translated, it gives CSARAGTLDEQYF.

There are a few counts of this clonotype. CDR3 residues: CASSRPTSGGEQFF. The CDR3 nucleotides read TGCGCCAGCAGCAGACCGACTAGCGGGGGGGAGCAGTTCTTC. This rearrangement joins TRBV4-3 to TRBJ2-1, with 13 bases aligning to TRBD2. CDR3 length: 14 residues. The trim removed 5 bases at V and 10 bases at J, leaving 5 bases unmatched. Looked up from germline, CDR1 is LGHNA and CDR2 is YSLEER.

The gene calls are TRBV5-1 and TRBJ2-5, with TRBD2 as a possible D gene (5 bases). The V end was cut by 4 bases, the J end by 2 bases, with 15 bases between. Germline V gene data show CDR1 as SGHRS and CDR2 as YFSETQ. The CDR3 consists of 15 residues. The CDR3 protein is CASSLSTLVQETQYF. The CDR3 region has the DNA TGCGCCAGCAGCCTCTCTACACTAGTTCAAGAGACCCAGTACTTC.

This chain uses TRBV7-2 with TRBJ2-4; tentative D call: TRBD2 (5 bases). Germline values: CDR1 SGHTA, CDR2 FQGNSA. The CDR3 runs 12 residues. Deletions cut 4 bases from V and 6 bases from J, with 7 bases between. CDR3 in DNA: TGTGCCAGCAGCTCCGGACTAAACATTCAGTACTTC. Protein: CASSSGLNIQYF.

This clonotype showed up just a few times. The V and J genes are TRBV7-2 and TRBJ2-4, with TRBD2 matching 8 bases. The trim removed 2 bases at V and 3 bases at J, leaving 9 bases unmatched. The CDR3 sequence is 17 residues long. Germline V gene lookup returns CDR1 SGHTA and CDR2 FQGNSA. The CDR3 bases are TGTGCCAGCAGCTTAAGGAGACTGGCGGGAGGCAAAAACATTCAGTACTTC. It yields the protein CASSLRRLAGGKNIQYF.

With regard to this clonotype: Mismatch with germline at one junction end may stem from a read error. The chain is built from TRBV28 and TRBJ1-4; D is unclear. In germline, CDR1 is MDHEN, CDR2 SYDVKM. This CDR3 is 12 amino acids long. The CDR3 nucleotides are TGTGCCAGCAGTTTAAGTCGAGGCGGACCTATTTTC. Translating gives CASSLSRGGPIF.

A few counts support this clonotype. V and J are TRBV12-3 or TRBV12-4 and TRBJ2-1, with D uncertain. V was trimmed by 5 bases and J by 7 bases, leaving 15 bases between them. The CDR3 has 14 amino acids. CDR3 sequence: CASSPSFLRNEQFF. CDR3 bases: TGTGCCAGCAGTCCTAGTTTTCTTAGGAATGAGCAGTTCTTC.

The chain carries TRBV9 and TRBJ2-1; 7 bases map to TRBD2. This CDR3 has 16 residues. Germline V gene sequence: CDR1 SGDLS, CDR2 YYNGEE. V lost 4 bases, J lost 0 bases, and 7 bases stayed unmatched. CDR3 region: CASSPLADSSYNEQFF. The CDR3 nucleotides are TGTGCCAGCAGCCCCCTAGCGGATAGCTCCTACAATGAGCAGTTCTTC.

Only a few counts were recorded for this clonotype. The chain links TRBV28 to TRBJ2-1; maybe TRBD1 (6 bases). Trimming cost V 10 bases and J 8 bases, with 12 bases left between them. CDR3 size: 11 residues. Germline V gene lookup returns CDR1 MDHEN and CDR2 SYDVKM. The CDR3 nucleotides are TGTGCCATATCACAGGGACATGAGCAGTTCTTC. Protein sequence: CAISQGHEQFF. Variable domain in full (rest from reference TRBV28 and TRBJ2-1): DVKVTQSSRYLVKRTGEKVFLECVQDMDHENMFWYRQDPGLGLRLIYFSYDVKMKEKGDIPEGYSVSREKKERFSLILESASTNQTSMYLCAISQGHEQFFGPGTRLTVL.

The CDR3 DNA is TGCAGCGCGACAGCTGGGGCCAACGTCCTGACTTTC. Translated, it gives CSATAGANVLTF. This chain uses TRBV29-1 with TRBJ2-6, with D tentatively TRBD1 (5 bases). Trimming pared 7 bases from V and 2 bases from J, leaving 6 bases between. Germline lookup yields CDR1 SQVTM and CDR2 ANQGSEA. The CDR3 has 12 amino acids. The whole variable domain, filled in from reference TRBV29-1 and TRBJ2-6, reads SAVISQKPSRDICQRGTSLTIQCQVDSQVTMMFWYRQQPGQSLTLIATANQGSEATYESGFVIDKFPISRPNLTFSTLTVSNMSPEDSSIYLCSATAGANVLTFGAGSRLTVL.

Here the CDR3 DNA reads TGCAGTGCTAGATGGTCTAGGTGGGAGACCCAGTACTTC. Its protein product is CSARWSRWETQYF. V and J are TRBV20-1 and TRBJ2-5; unclear D gene. This CDR3 is 13 amino acids long. V lost 2 bases and J lost 5, with 12 bases in between. The germline V gene has CDR1 DFQATT and CDR2 SNEGSKA (reference sequence).

This clonotype has a handful of counts. The chain carries TRBV15 and TRBJ1-1, with D uncertain. V was shortened by 4 bases and J by 11 bases, with 17 bases between the two germline ends. From germline, CDR1 is LNHNV and CDR2 YYDKDF (reference sequence). This CDR3 is 13 amino acids long. In DNA form, the CDR3 reads TGTGCCACCAGCAAAAGGGCGGCCGGGTGGGCTTTCTTT. Protein: CATSKRAAGWAFF.

The chain uses TRBV2 and TRBJ1-1; D is possibly TRBD1 (6 bases). In germline, CDR1 is SNHLY, CDR2 FYNNEI. CDR3 size: 14 residues. Trimming took 4 bases from V and 5 from J, leaving 14 bases between them. CDR3 in amino acids: CASSAPTGRTEAFF. CDR3 nucleotides: TGTGCCAGCAGTGCTCCAACAGGGCGTACTGAAGCTTTCTTT.

V gene TRBV5-1 combines with J gene TRBJ2-7; a weak D match, TRBD1 (5 bases). Trimming shortened V by 5 bases and J by 6 bases, and 15 bases separated the two germline ends. This CDR3 contains 13 residues. Germline CDR1 is SGHRS and CDR2 is YFSETQ. CDR3 DNA: TGCGCCAGCAGTCCCCTCAGGGTTGGCGAGCAGTACTTC. Translating gives CASSPLRVGEQYF. Using reference TRBV5-1 and TRBJ2-7 for the parts outside the CDR3, the full variable domain is KAGVTQTPRYLIKTRGQQVTLSCSPISGHRSVSWYQQTPGQGLQFLFEYFSETQRNKGNFPGRFSGRQFSNSRSEMNVSTLELGDSALYLCASSPLRVGEQYFGPGTRLTVT.